This TCR beta chain was identified in a study of cytomegalovirus exposure and HLA in healthy donors. Study-level points and caveats: Roughly uniform depth of sequencing across donors was assumed in presence/absence analyses. Cytomegalovirus association was listed for 164 TCR beta chains. Earlier findings revealed that most TCR beta V segments proved productive either about 90% or about 30% of the time.

In the case of this clone: Its matching antigen is unknown.

Germline V gene data show CDR1 as GTSNPN and CDR2 as SVGIG (reference sequence). V dropped 4 bases and J dropped 4 bases, with 10 bases sitting between them. CDR3 length: 13 amino acids. 60 Vbeta and 13 Jbeta primers were used in PCR. Clones were sequenced by immunoSEQ multiplex PCR, and TCRdb holds only the in-frame ones, with some missing. The sample holds under 150,000 clones, around 78% seen once. The chain couples TRBV30 to TRBJ2-2, with D possibly matching TRBD2 (6 bases). The TCR originated in a woman in her 50s in good health and CMV-seronegative. Sequencing was carried out using PBMCs. In DNA, the CDR3 is TGTGCCTGGACCAGGGACTTCACCGGGGAGCTGTTTTTT. This translates into CAWTRDFTGELFF.